Below, 26 T cell receptor beta chains from the same sample are listed, as sequenced in a study of blood T cells in healthy people across ages. With a J-beta primer mix and a sample-barcoded 5' primer, a second PCR ran roughly 6 to 12 cycles. Each CDR3 protein is one row after TCRdb ran MiXCR on the 5' RACE reads. The repertoire holds 1 million or so distinct CDR3 sequences, with 40% to 55% as singletons. The sequenced material came from blood. The receptor set was obtained from a woman aged 60-70 years in good health.

There are a few counts of this clonotype. The CDR3 coding sequence is TGTGCCTGGAACGTAAGGGGGACAGGGACCAATGAGCAGTTCTTC. This sequence encodes CAWNVRGTGTNEQFF. The chain couples TRBV30 to TRBJ2-1; 9 bases map to TRBD1. V lost 4 bases, J lost 6 bases, and 10 bases stayed unmatched. This CDR3 is 15 amino acids long. Germline V lookup: CDR1 GTSNPN, CDR2 SVGIG (reference sequence). Supplemented by reference TRBV30 and TRBJ2-1, the full variable domain reads SQTIHQWPATLVQPVGSPLSLECTVEGTSNPNLYWYRQAAGRGLQLLFYSVGIGQISSEVPQNLSASRPQDRQFILSSKKLLLSDSGFYLCAWNVRGTGTNEQFFGPGTRLTVL.

This chain joins TRBV6-2 or TRBV6-3 and TRBJ2-5, with D hard to call. The DNA end favors TRBJ2-7, so the J call may be wrong. CDR3 length: 14 residues. Germline CDR1 reads MNHEY; CDR2 reads SVGEGT. CDR3 region: CASSYRPSYAEQYF. The DNA for the CDR3 is TGTGCCAGCAGTTACCGGCCCTCCTATGCCGAGCAGTACTTC.

The V call is TRBV2, the J call TRBJ2-2; 10 bases line up with TRBD2. This CDR3 has 14 residues. Looked up from germline, CDR1 is SNHLY and CDR2 is FYNNEI. V shed 6 bases and J 8 bases; nucleotides not matched to a gene: 6. In nucleotides, the CDR3 is TGTGCCAGCAGGGATAGCGGGAGGAGTGGGGAGCTGTTTTTT. Residues: CASRDSGRSGELFF. Variable domain in full (rest from reference TRBV2 and TRBJ2-2): EPEVTQTPSHQVTQMGQEVILRCVPISNHLYFYWYRQILGQKVEFLVSFYNNEISEKSEIFDDQFSVERPDGSNFTLKIRSTKLEDSAMYFCASRDSGRSGELFFGEGSRLTVL.

This rearrangement joins TRBV5-1 to TRBJ2-4; possible D gene TRBD1, 7 bases. TRBJ2-7 matches the DNA end more closely, so the J call is doubtful. The V gene's germline CDR1 is SGHRS and CDR2 YFSETQ. This CDR3 region has 15 residues. In DNA form, the CDR3 reads TGCGCCAGCAGCTTGGACCAGGGGGGATTCTACGAGCAGTACTTC. It specifies CASSLDQGGFYEQYF.

This chain uses TRBV7-7 with TRBJ2-4; perhaps D is TRBD1 or TRBD2 (5 bases each). The last part of the DNA fits TRBJ2-7 better; the J call may be wrong. The CDR3 has 13 amino acids. Germline loops: CDR1 SSHAT, CDR2 FNYEAQ (reference sequence). The CDR3 nucleotides are TGTGCCAGCAGCCCTATGGGGGTCTACGAGCAGTACTTC. Residues: CASSPMGVYEQYF.

Only a few counts were recorded for this clonotype. This rearrangement joins TRBV5-1 to TRBJ2-7; TRBD2 matches at 10 bases. The CDR3 runs 14 residues. The germline CDR1 and CDR2 sequences are SGHRS and YFSETQ. V was clipped by 3 bases and J by 5 bases; unmatched bases: 5. The CDR3 loop reads CASSWASGSDEQYF. For the CDR3, the DNA is TGCGCCAGCAGCTGGGCTAGCGGGAGCGACGAGCAGTACTTC.

This rearrangement joins TRBV5-1 to TRBJ2-6; possible D gene TRBD2, 5 bases. The CDR3 runs to 17 residues. Germline V CDR1 and CDR2: SGHRS, YFSETQ. V was cut by 2 bases and J by 0 bases, with 12 bases left in between. CDR3 loop: CASSFGETDSGANVLTF. In DNA form, the CDR3 reads TGCGCCAGCAGCTTTGGGGAGACTGACTCTGGGGCCAACGTCCTGACTTTC.

The V and J genes are TRBV18 and TRBJ1-1, with 7 bases fitting TRBD1. The V gene's germline CDR1 is KGHSH and CDR2 LQKENI. V dropped 7 bases and J dropped 3; count of bases not matched to a gene: 8. This CDR3 is 14 amino acids long. The CDR3 DNA reads as TGTGCCAGCTTCGGGACAGATAGGGACACTGAAGCTTTCTTT. Translation: CASFGTDRDTEAFF.

Remarks on this clonotype: A single base separates this from a much larger clone, so it may be a read error. The chain uses TRBV20-1 and TRBJ2-1; no definite D call. V gave up 3 bases and J gave up 4 bases, with 13 bases separating them. CDR1 is DFQATT and CDR2 is SNEGSKA in the germline V gene (reference sequence). This CDR3 has 14 amino acids. The CDR3 reads CSASPSPTYNEQFF. The CDR3 DNA sequence: TGCAGTGCTAGCCCCAGTCCTACTTACAATGAGCAGTTCTTC.

This chain connects TRBV9 to TRBJ2-5; 11 bases match TRBD2. This CDR3 region has 17 residues. V gave up 0 bases and J gave up 5 bases; unmatched junction bases: 9. Germline CDR1 SGDLS, CDR2 YYNGEE. The CDR3 protein is CASSVGTLAGVGETQYF. The CDR3 DNA follows: TGTGCCAGCAGCGTAGGTACACTAGCGGGAGTGGGGGAGACCCAGTACTTC.

V is TRBV28 and J is TRBJ2-1, with TRBD2 matching over 7 bases. Germline-derived CDR1 and CDR2 are MDHEN and SYDVKM. Trimming at V came to 6 bases and at J to 8 bases, leaving 13 bases not matched to a gene. The CDR3 runs to 15 residues. CDR3 nucleotide sequence: TGTGCCAGCAGCGTCGAGAGCGGGAAGTGGTATGAGCAGTTCTTC. It is translated as CASSVESGKWYEQFF. The full variable domain, with the rest looked up from reference TRBV28 and TRBJ2-1, is DVKVTQSSRYLVKRTGEKVFLECVQDMDHENMFWYRQDPGLGLRLIYFSYDVKMKEKGDIPEGYSVSREKKERFSLILESASTNQTSMYLCASSVESGKWYEQFFGPGTRLTVL.

The table lists this clonotype with a few counts. J is TRBJ2-7 and V is TRBV3-1; TRBD1 is a possible D gene (6 bases). The CDR3 sequence is 14 residues long. The V gene lost 7 bases and the J gene lost 0 bases, with 13 bases spanning the gap. Looked up from germline, CDR1 is LGHDT and CDR2 is YNNKEL (reference sequence). The CDR3 is CASTLDSTSYEQYF. The CDR3, as DNA: TGTGCCAGCACCCTGGACAGTACCTCCTACGAGCAGTACTTC.

Note on this clonotype: One junction end does not reproduce the germline sequence, and a read error may be involved. The chain recombines TRBV10-3 with TRBJ2-5; TRBD1 is a possible D gene (6 bases). Germline V lookup: CDR1 ENHRY, CDR2 SYGVKD. This CDR3 has 17 residues. In nucleotides, the CDR3 is TGTGCCATCGGTGAGCTAGGACAGCCCTCCCCCGGGGAGACCCAGTACTTC. It codes for CAIGELGQPSPGETQYF.

The chain joins TRBV21-1 to TRBJ2-7; TRBD1 was called by the table and not checked on the DNA. Near its end, the DNA agrees better with TRBJ2-5, so the J call may be wrong. TRBV21-1 is described as a pseudogene. The length of the CDR3 is 15 residues. CDR3 in amino acids: CASSGQGLERETQYF. For the CDR3, the DNA is TGTGCCAGCAGCGGACAGGGGCTCGAGAGGGAGACCCAGTACTTC.

CDR3: CASSYSRLAGEAYEQYF. CDR3 sequence (DNA): TGTGCCAGCAGTTACTCGAGGCTAGCGGGAGAGGCCTACGAGCAGTACTTC. The V and J genes are TRBV6-5 and TRBJ2-7, with 10 bases matching TRBD2. Germline loops: CDR1 MNHEY, CDR2 SVGAGI. The CDR3 contains 17 residues. V lost 0 bases to trimming and J lost 2 bases; unmatched junction nucleotides: 7.

CDR3 protein: CSARAHGTGELFF. The CDR3 nucleotides read TGCAGTGCTAGAGCTCATGGTACCGGGGAGCTGTTTTTT. V is TRBV20-1 and J is TRBJ2-2; D ambiguous. Germline CDR1 reads DFQATT; CDR2 reads SNEGSKA (reference sequence). Trimming shortened V by 1 base and J by 5 bases, and 8 bases separated the two germline ends. CDR3 length: 13 residues.

J is TRBJ2-7 and V is TRBV3-1; TRBD2 agrees at 12 bases. With 5 bases clipped from V and 6 bases from J, the junction kept 8 bases outside the gene matches. CDR3 length equals 15 residues. CDR1 and CDR2 (germline): LGHDT, YNNKEL (reference sequence). CDR3: CASSISSGRASEQYF. CDR3 nucleotide sequence: TGTGCCAGCAGCATTTCTAGCGGGAGGGCGTCCGAGCAGTACTTC.

V is TRBV6-5 and J is TRBJ2-7; 7 bases fit TRBD2. This CDR3 is 16 amino acids long. Germline V gene data show CDR1 as MNHEY and CDR2 as SVGAGI. V trimming: 5 bases; J trimming: 1 base; junction bases outside the gene matches: 11. In DNA, the CDR3 is TGTGCCAGCAGTCCGGGAGCGGGATTGATTTCCTACGAGCAGTACTTC. It codes for CASSPGAGLISYEQYF.

The chain couples TRBV6-5 to TRBJ2-3, with a weak D call TRBD2 (7 bases). The V and J ends lost 0 bases and 0 bases respectively, with 19 bases between them. Looked up from germline, CDR1 is MNHEY and CDR2 is SVGAGI. The CDR3 covers 19 residues. CDR3 nucleotides: TGTGCCAGCAGTTACTCGGGGGGCGGGAGTGGCGGTAGCACAGATACGCAGTATTTT. Translated: CASSYSGGGSGGSTDTQYF.

V usage is TRBV20-1 and J usage is TRBJ2-1, with 7 bases matching TRBD2. The end of the DNA aligns better with TRBJ2-7, so the J call may be wrong. Germline CDR1 reads DFQATT; CDR2 reads SNEGSKA (reference sequence). The CDR3 is 14 amino acids. As DNA, the CDR3 is TGCAGTGCTAGGGGCGGGAGCTCCTACAATGAGCAGTACTTC. It yields the protein CSARGGSSYNEQYF.

This clonotype was observed at least ten times. DNA for the CDR3: TGTGCCACCAGAAACCCTTGGACGGGTCCGGGGCAGCCCCAGCATTTT. Its translation: CATRNPWTGPGQPQHF. V usage is TRBV15 and J usage is TRBJ1-5; D gene unclear. Germline CDR1 reads LNHNV; CDR2 reads YYDKDF (reference sequence). The ends were cut back, 6 bases at V and 7 bases at J, with 22 bases in the middle. The CDR3 extends over 16 amino acids.

This clonotype turned up a few times. This rearrangement joins TRBV29-1 to TRBJ2-7; TRBD1 agrees at 8 bases. Germline V gene data show CDR1 as SQVTM and CDR2 as ANQGSEA. V shed 4 bases, J shed 6 bases, and the junction held 2 bases outside the gene matches. The length of the CDR3 is 11 residues. CDR3 nucleotide sequence: TGCAGCGTTGCAACAGGGGGCGAGCAGTACTTC. It translates to CSVATGGEQYF.

The chain is built from TRBV6-1 and TRBJ2-1; D is tentatively TRBD1 or TRBD2 (6 bases each). CDR1 is MNHNS and CDR2 is SASEGT in the germline V gene. This CDR3 is 13 amino acids long. Between the trimmed V and J ends, which lost 4 bases and 14 bases, there was a span of 18 bases. CDR3 DNA sequence: TGTGCCAGCAGTGGGGGGGCCGGACAGATCAAGTTCTTC. It specifies CASSGGAGQIKFF.

The V and J genes are TRBV18 and TRBJ2-7, with 7 bases aligning to TRBD1. The J segment lost 9 bases and the V segment lost 5 bases, leaving 16 bases of the junction unmatched. Germline CDR1 and CDR2: KGHSH and LQKENI. This CDR3 comprises 15 residues. This CDR3 reads CASSLSGDRVEPQYF. For the CDR3, the DNA is TGTGCCAGCTCATTAAGCGGAGACAGGGTAGAGCCGCAGTACTTC.

This clonotype was counted between two and nine times. The CDR3 sequence is CSVGVTGRSNEKLFF. The CDR3 nucleotides are TGCAGCGTTGGAGTTACGGGGCGTAGTAATGAAAAACTGTTTTTT. The chain links TRBV29-1 to TRBJ1-4; tentative D call: TRBD1 (5 bases). CDR1 is SQVTM, CDR2 ANQGSEA, per germline. With 4 bases removed from V and 4 bases from J, the gap between germline ends came to 16 bases. CDR3 size: 15 residues.

The V call is TRBV2, the J call TRBJ1-2; 7 positions agree with TRBD1. The ends lost 4 bases at V and 8 bases at J; junction bases unmatched: 13. Looked up from germline, CDR1 is SNHLY and CDR2 is FYNNEI. The CDR3 loop spans 15 amino acids. CDR3 loop: CASSAQGTSSEGYTF. In DNA, the CDR3 is TGTGCCAGCAGTGCACAGGGGACATCTTCCGAGGGCTACACCTTC.